In its sample, the clone carrying this T cell receptor (beta chain) was seen many times. Its antigen is as yet unknown. This sample is drawn from a study of T cells after posttransplantation cyclophosphamide. Study observations and caveats: Later post-transplant blood repertoires were often dominated by donor CD8+ memory clones. Recipient CMV seropositivity and CMV reactivation strongly tracked TRB clonality.

Assay used: immunoSEQ multiplex PCR; TCRdb lists only in-frame clones, some missing. The data show about 12,000 clones, with none appearing a single time. Germline loops: CDR1 MNHEY, CDR2 SVGAGI. The CDR3 spans 16 residues. The ends were cut back, 1 base at V and 0 bases at J, with 12 bases in the middle. Cyclophosphamide on days +3 and +4 followed busulfan-fludarabine conditioning and a marrow graft. V gene TRBV6-5 combines with J gene TRBJ2-5; D possibly corresponds to TRBD1 (6 bases). The sequenced sample was PBMCs, obtained after allogeneic stem cell transplant with posttransplant cyclophosphamide. The clonotype was recovered from a female patient aged 40-50 years who received an allogeneic stem cell transplant from a related donor, was CMV-positive, and had acute GVHD only. Some T cells here may be from the graft donor. DNA of the CDR3: TGTGCCAGCAGTTACTGGCGAACAGGGTACCAAGAGACCCAGTACTTC. Translated: CASSYWRTGYQETQYF.